Following are 25 T cell receptor beta chains from one sample sequenced in a study of identical twins. TCRdb analysed the 5' RACE reads with MiXCR anew, one entry per CDR3 protein. The data contain 500,000 to 600,000 distinct CDR3 sequences, around 20% of them singletons. These records were also assigned to another study, of T cells expressing NK-cell markers.

Sequenced: CD4+ T cells sorted from blood. The receptors stem from a woman aged 18-29 years in good health.

The chain couples TRBV12-3 or TRBV12-4 to TRBJ1-2, with D possibly matching TRBD1 (6 bases). This CDR3 spans 12 amino acids. The ends were cut back, 7 bases at V and 10 bases at J, with 16 bases in the middle. The CDR3 region has the DNA TGTGCCAGCACCTTCCGGGACAATATCTACACCTTC. Its translation: CASTFRDNIYTF.

This clonotype was found a few times. The J gene is TRBJ2-2, the V gene TRBV5-1; TRBD1 agrees at 7 bases. In germline, CDR1 is SGHRS, CDR2 YFSETQ. This CDR3 has 15 residues. The junction had 4 bases not matched to a gene; V was cut back by 0 bases and J by 5 bases. In DNA form, the CDR3 reads TGCGCCAGCAGCTTGGGGGACAGCTGGACCGGGGAGCTGTTTTTT. This codes for CASSLGDSWTGELFF.

This clonotype appeared a few times. The chain couples TRBV7-9 to TRBJ1-1; 7 nucleotides agree with TRBD1. Germline CDR1 reads SEHNR; CDR2 reads FQNEAQ (reference sequence). V was pared by 5 bases and J by 5 bases, with 14 bases of the junction left unmatched. This CDR3 spans 16 amino acids. As DNA, the CDR3 is TGTGCCAGCAGCCTCGGCTATCTAGGGGGCAGGACTGAAGCTTTCTTT. It specifies CASSLGYLGGRTEAFF. Looking up the rest from reference TRBV7-9 and TRBJ1-1 gives the full variable domain: DTGVSQNPRHKITKRGQNVTFRCDPISEHNRLYWYRQTLGQGPEFLTYFQNEAQLEKSRLLSDRFSAERPKGSFSTLEIQRTEQGDSAMYLCASSLGYLGGRTEAFFGQGTRLTVV.

The V and J genes are TRBV11-3 and TRBJ2-5; D unresolved. Trimming shortened V by 5 bases and J by 4 bases, and 14 bases separated the two germline ends. CDR1 SGHNT and CDR2 YENEEA come from the germline V gene. The CDR3 is made up of 14 amino acids. The CDR3 protein is CASSIFSGGETQYF. The CDR3, as DNA: TGTGCCAGCAGCATCTTTTCGGGTGGAGAGACCCAGTACTTC.

The J gene is TRBJ2-4, the V gene TRBV4-1, with no clear D. Trimming cost V 5 bases and J 9 bases, with 11 bases left between them. The CDR3 length is 12 residues. The germline V gene has CDR1 MGHRA and CDR2 YSYEKL. The CDR3 spells CASSNIRGIQYF. As DNA, the CDR3 is TGCGCCAGCAGCAATATCCGTGGCATTCAGTACTTC.

This chain connects TRBV4-3 to TRBJ2-3; no firm D call. V lost 0 bases and J lost 2, with 9 bases in between. CDR1 is LGHNA, CDR2 YSLEER, per germline. The length of the CDR3 is 15 residues. In DNA, the CDR3 is TGCGCCAGCAGCCAAGATCAAACTGACACAGATACGCAGTATTTT. Translation gives CASSQDQTDTDTQYF.

This clonotype was seen a handful of times. The genes are TRBV6-5 and TRBJ2-7, with 10 nucleotides matching TRBD1. The ends lost 4 bases at V and 3 bases at J; junction bases unmatched: 12. Germline V gene lookup returns CDR1 MNHEY and CDR2 SVGAGI. The CDR3 is 17 residues long. Here the CDR3 reads CASSSTGGLWAIYEQYF. CDR3 sequence (DNA): TGTGCCAGCAGTTCGACAGGGGGCCTATGGGCCATCTACGAGCAGTACTTC.

This chain connects TRBV12-3 or TRBV12-4 to TRBJ1-1; unclear D gene. The CDR3 has 14 amino acids. V shed 7 bases and J shed 0 bases, with 12 bases lying between them. CDR3 protein: CASTQATLNTEAFF. In DNA, the CDR3 is TGTGCCAGCACCCAAGCTACCTTGAACACTGAAGCTTTCTTT.

The chain employs TRBV7-8 and TRBJ2-7; 7 bases agree with TRBD2. The germline CDR1 and CDR2 sequences are SGHVS and FQNEAQ. The CDR3 runs 14 residues. Losses at the gene ends were 7 bases for V and 3 bases for J; bases not matched to a gene: 9. The CDR3 DNA reads TGTGCCAGCACCCGGCGGGAGCGGATCTACGAGCAGTACTTC. This translates into CASTRRERIYEQYF.

The chain is built from TRBV6-5 and TRBJ1-1, with 9 nucleotides matching TRBD1. Trimming took 2 bases from V and 6 from J; bases not matched to a gene: 10. Germline lookup yields CDR1 MNHEY and CDR2 SVGAGI. The CDR3 consists of 16 residues. The CDR3 DNA follows: TGTGCCAGCAGTTACCTTGGACAGGGGAGAGGGCCTGAAGCTTTCTTT. Translating gives CASSYLGQGRGPEAFF.

There are a few counts of this clonotype. The genes are TRBV6-5 and TRBJ2-5; 7 nucleotides line up with TRBD2. Germline CDR1 reads MNHEY; CDR2 reads SVGAGI. The CDR3 loop spans 15 amino acids. The junction had 2 bases not matched to a gene; V was cut back by 0 bases and J by 1 base. The DNA of the CDR3 is TGTGCCAGCAGTTACTCGAGGACTAGCCAAGAGACCCAGTACTTC. Encoded protein: CASSYSRTSQETQYF.

The gene calls are TRBV12-3 or TRBV12-4 and TRBJ2-3; possible D gene TRBD2, 6 bases. The CDR3 has 17 residues. V shed 0 bases and J shed 2 bases, with 15 bases lying between them. The CDR3 protein is CASSLAQWRGYTDTQYF. CDR3 nucleotide sequence: TGTGCCAGCAGTTTAGCGCAGTGGCGGGGATACACAGATACGCAGTATTTT.

The gene calls are TRBV7-9 and TRBJ2-1, with 12 nucleotides matching TRBD2. The trim removed 5 bases at V and 5 bases at J, leaving 10 bases unmatched. This CDR3 comprises 17 residues. CDR1 and CDR2 from the germline V gene are SEHNR and FQNEAQ (reference sequence). The CDR3 DNA follows: TGTGCCAGCAGCCCGGGGGGACTAGCGGGTATAAACAATGAGCAGTTCTTC. Translation gives CASSPGGLAGINNEQFF.

The rearrangement uses TRBV9 and TRBJ2-3; no clear D. The CDR3 loop spans 12 amino acids. Trimming left V 0 bases short and J 8 bases short, with 7 bases between. Germline V gene lookup returns CDR1 SGDLS and CDR2 YYNGEE. CDR3 loop: CASSVGTATQYF. CDR3 bases: TGTGCCAGCAGCGTAGGGACCGCTACGCAGTATTTT.

This clonotype was observed a handful of times. This chain joins TRBV25-1 and TRBJ2-3, with D possibly matching TRBD1 (6 bases). The V gene lost 3 bases and the J gene lost 2 bases, with 12 bases spanning the gap. The length of the CDR3 is 15 residues. Germline CDR1 MGHDK, CDR2 SYGVNS. The CDR3 DNA sequence: TGTGCCAGCAGTGAGCAGGGGACAAACACAGATACGCAGTATTTT. This sequence encodes CASSEQGTNTDTQYF. Using reference TRBV25-1 and TRBJ2-3 for the parts outside the CDR3, the full variable domain is EADIYQTPRYLVIGTGKKITLECSQTMGHDKMYWYQQDPGMELHLIHYSYGVNSTEKGDLSSESTVSRIRTEHFPLTLESARPSHTSQYLCASSEQGTNTDTQYFGPGTRLTVL.

In this sample, this clonotype turned up a few times. The rearrangement links TRBV5-6 to TRBJ2-5; the D is unclear. Germline V gene lookup returns CDR1 SGHDT and CDR2 YYEEEE. This CDR3 has 11 amino acids. The V end was cut by 3 bases, the J end by 7 bases, with 7 bases between. DNA of the CDR3: TGTGCCAGCAGCTATCTAGGGACCCAGTACTTC. This translates into CASSYLGTQYF.

There are many counts of this clonotype. The V call is TRBV18, the J call TRBJ2-1; D gene unclear. The length of the CDR3 is 13 residues. The germline CDR1 and CDR2 sequences are KGHSH and LQKENI. V was shortened by 3 bases and J by 4 bases, with 7 bases between the two germline ends. The CDR3 bases are TGTGCCAGCTCACCCGTGTTTTACAATGAGCAGTTCTTC. As protein: CASSPVFYNEQFF.

The chain couples TRBV20-1 to TRBJ2-2; D unresolved. CDR1 is DFQATT and CDR2 is SNEGSKA in the germline V gene (reference sequence). The CDR3 has 12 residues. V lost 4 bases to trimming and J lost 6 bases, with 9 bases between them. Here the CDR3 reads CSAIGGAGELFF. The CDR3 DNA reads TGCAGTGCTATCGGTGGGGCCGGGGAGCTGTTTTTT.

This clonotype was seen a handful of times. V and J are TRBV5-1 and TRBJ1-1; TRBD1 might be the D (5 bases). CDR1 SGHRS and CDR2 YFSETQ come from the germline V gene. The CDR3 is made up of 15 amino acids. V lost 0 bases and J 4 bases, leaving 13 bases between the germline ends. The CDR3 region is CASSLGMGLSTEAFF. The CDR3 nucleotides are TGCGCCAGCAGCTTGGGGATGGGGCTGAGCACTGAAGCTTTCTTT. The variable domain in full, with the rest retrieved from reference TRBV5-1 and TRBJ1-1, is KAGVTQTPRYLIKTRGQQVTLSCSPISGHRSVSWYQQTPGQGLQFLFEYFSETQRNKGNFPGRFSGRQFSNSRSEMNVSTLELGDSALYLCASSLGMGLSTEAFFGQGTRLTVV.

The J gene is TRBJ2-1, the V gene TRBV12-3 or TRBV12-4, with 9 positions matching TRBD2. With 5 bases clipped from V and 8 bases from J, the junction kept 16 bases outside the gene matches. This CDR3 is 17 amino acids long. The CDR3 sequence: CASSPSRGGRALDEQFF. CDR3 sequence (DNA): TGTGCCAGCAGTCCGTCCCGGGGCGGGAGGGCCCTGGATGAGCAGTTCTTC.

The chain links TRBV7-9 to TRBJ2-1, with 9 bases that match TRBD2. J was trimmed by 3 bases and V by 6 bases; bases with no gene match: 6. CDR3 length equals 15 residues. Per the germline V gene, CDR1 is SEHNR and CDR2 is FQNEAQ (reference sequence). CDR3 DNA: TGTGCCAGCAGACAGCGGGGGGTCGGCTACAATGAGCAGTTCTTC. It encodes CASRQRGVGYNEQFF.

This clonotype was observed a handful of times. The V and J genes are TRBV12-3 or TRBV12-4 and TRBJ2-1, with D tentatively TRBD2 (6 bases). V was cut by 5 bases and J by 6 bases, with 14 bases left in between. The CDR3 is 14 residues long. The CDR3 region is CASSRLVRANEQFF. CDR3 sequence (DNA): TGTGCCAGCAGTAGACTAGTTCGGGCCAATGAGCAGTTCTTC.

This clonotype was found a few times. The germline gene is not matched at one end of the junction; a read error may be the cause. The J gene is TRBJ1-2, the V gene TRBV10-3, with D possibly being TRBD1 (6 bases). The CDR3 is 13 amino acids. Germline CDR1 reads ENHRY; CDR2 reads SYGVKD. In nucleotides, the CDR3 is TGTGCCATCAGTGAGCGACGGACAGAGACTCTCGCCTTC. It yields the protein CAISERRTETLAF.

This chain uses TRBV20-1 with TRBJ2-7; D gene unclear. CDR1 and CDR2 (germline): DFQATT, SNEGSKA (reference sequence). This CDR3 comprises 12 residues. V was cut by 2 bases and J by 5 bases, with 10 bases left in between. The CDR3 here is CSARSNLHEQYF. The CDR3 DNA reads TGCAGTGCTAGAAGTAACCTCCACGAGCAGTACTTC.

Only a few counts were recorded for this clonotype. The chain recombines TRBV20-1 with TRBJ2-3; D uncertain. This CDR3 has 11 amino acids. Germline lookup yields CDR1 DFQATT and CDR2 SNEGSKA (reference sequence). The V gene lost 6 bases and the J gene lost 2 bases, with 6 bases spanning the gap. The CDR3 sequence: CSARYTDTQYF. The CDR3 coding sequence is TGCAGTGCCCGGTACACAGATACGCAGTATTTT.